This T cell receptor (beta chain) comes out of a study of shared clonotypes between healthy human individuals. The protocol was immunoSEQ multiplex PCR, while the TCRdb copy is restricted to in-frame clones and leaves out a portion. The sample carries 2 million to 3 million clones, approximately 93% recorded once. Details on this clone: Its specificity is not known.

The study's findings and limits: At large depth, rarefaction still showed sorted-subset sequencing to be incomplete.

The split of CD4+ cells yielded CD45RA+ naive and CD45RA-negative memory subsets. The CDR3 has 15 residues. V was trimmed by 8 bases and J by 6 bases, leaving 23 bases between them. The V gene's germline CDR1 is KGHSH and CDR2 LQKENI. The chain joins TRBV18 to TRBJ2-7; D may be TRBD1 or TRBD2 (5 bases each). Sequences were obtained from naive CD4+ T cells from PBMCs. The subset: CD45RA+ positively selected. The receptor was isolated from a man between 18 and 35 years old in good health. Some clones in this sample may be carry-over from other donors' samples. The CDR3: CASPNPPGTGTEQYF. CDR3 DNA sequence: TGTGCCAGCCCCAACCCCCCGGGAACAGGCACCGAGCAGTACTTC.